The 23 T cell receptor beta chains below all came from one sample that was sequenced in a study of T cell responses to AZD1222 COVID-19 vaccine. Profiled with immunoSEQ multiplex PCR; TCRdb holds only in-frame clones, not every one. The sample lists more than 150,000 clones; 94% were seen once. Source: peripheral blood, taken on day 0 of AZD1222 vaccination. The receptors were gathered from an adult in good health.

In its sample, this clone was seen once. The chain joins TRBV18 to TRBJ2-3; possible D gene TRBD2, 5 bases. The ends were cut back, 2 bases at V and 5 bases at J, with 11 bases in the middle. This CDR3 has 14 residues. Germline CDR1 KGHSH, CDR2 LQKENI. The CDR3 region is CASSPTGMGDTQYF. In nucleotides, the CDR3 is TGTGCCAGCTCACCAACCGGGATGGGAGATACGCAGTATTTT. Supplemented by reference TRBV18 and TRBJ2-3, the full variable domain reads NAGVMQNPRHLVRRRGQEARLRCSPMKGHSHVYWYRQLPEEGLKFMVYLQKENIIDESGMPKERFSAEFPKEGPSILRIQQVVRGDSAAYFCASSPTGMGDTQYFGPGTRLTVL.

The gene calls are TRBV6-5 and TRBJ2-3, with TRBD2 identical over 8 bases. Germline V gene data show CDR1 as MNHEY and CDR2 as SVGAGI. The CDR3 covers 14 residues. The trim removed 6 bases at V and 5 bases at J, leaving 7 bases unmatched. The DNA for the CDR3 is TGTGCCAGCAGGACCGGGGGGGCTCTAGATACGCAGTATTTT. Its translation is CASRTGGALDTQYF.

The chain couples TRBV9 to TRBJ1-2; D gene unclear. Trimming took 3 bases from V and 5 from J, leaving 23 bases between them. The CDR3 runs 17 residues. CDR1 and CDR2 from the germline V gene are SGDLS and YYNGEE. The CDR3 DNA reads as TGTGCCAGCAGCGCCCGATCGAAAGGAAGGGATCGGTATGGCTACACCTTC. It encodes CASSARSKGRDRYGYTF.

The chain uses TRBV24-1 and TRBJ2-5; 13 bases are shared with TRBD2. V was pared by 4 bases and J by 5 bases, with 6 bases of the junction left unmatched. The CDR3 has 16 amino acids. The germline V gene has CDR1 KGHDR and CDR2 SFDVKD. CDR3 protein: CATSDPGLAGAETQYF. DNA for the CDR3: TGTGCCACCAGTGACCCCGGACTAGCGGGAGCTGAGACCCAGTACTTC.

This clone was observed a handful of times. This chain links TRBV11-2 with TRBJ2-7, with 8 bases matching TRBD1. The junction had 12 bases not matched to a gene; V was cut back by 7 bases and J by 4 bases. The CDR3 is made up of 15 amino acids. Germline CDR1 and CDR2: SGHAT and FQNNGV. The DNA of the CDR3 is TGTGCCAGCAAACTGGGACAGGCGAATACTTACGAGCAGTACTTC. Translated: CASKLGQANTYEQYF.

This chain connects TRBV7-8 to TRBJ1-6; 7 nucleotides agree with TRBD1. The CDR3 is 16 amino acids. The germline V gene has CDR1 SGHVS and CDR2 FQNEAQ. The J segment lost 5 bases and the V segment lost 5 bases, leaving 9 bases of the junction unmatched. As DNA, the CDR3 is TGTGCCAGCAGCGGGTACAGGGGCTCGGATAATTCACCCCTCCACTTT. This translates into CASSGYRGSDNSPLHF.

This sequence joins TRBV28 and TRBJ1-5, with 8 bases aligning to TRBD1. V trimming: 3 bases; J trimming: 6 bases; junction bases outside the gene matches: 10. Germline lookup yields CDR1 MDHEN and CDR2 SYDVKM. CDR3 size: 16 residues. The CDR3 protein is CASSFRGTGPRQPQHF. The CDR3 DNA follows: TGTGCCAGCAGTTTTAGGGGGACAGGTCCCCGTCAGCCCCAGCATTTT.

This chain joins TRBV24-1 and TRBJ2-5; D is unclear. CDR1 is KGHDR and CDR2 is SFDVKD in the germline V gene. There are 13 residues in the CDR3. The ends were cut back, 7 bases at V and 1 base at J, with 9 bases in the middle. CDR3 region: CATRGWGQETQYF. Here the CDR3 DNA reads TGTGCCACCAGGGGGTGGGGCCAAGAGACCCAGTACTTC.

This clone was detected a few times. The V call is TRBV19, the J call TRBJ2-7, with 7 bases aligning to TRBD1. The CDR3 is 13 residues long. Germline CDR1 reads LNHDA; CDR2 reads SQIVND (reference sequence). V lost 7 bases and J lost 5; bases outside the gene matches: 8. CDR3 in amino acids: CASTSRDRNEQYF. CDR3 nucleotides: TGTGCCAGTACCTCCCGGGACAGAAACGAGCAGTACTTC.

In this sample, this clone turned up a few times. This sequence joins TRBV7-2 and TRBJ2-1, with 8 bases matching TRBD2. CDR1 SGHTA and CDR2 FQGNSA come from the germline V gene. V shed 1 base, J shed 3 bases, and the junction held 8 bases outside the gene matches. This CDR3 has 17 amino acids. CDR3 bases: TGTGCCAGCAGCTTAGGTGGTAGCGGGGACTACTACAATGAGCAGTTCTTC. Translating it yields CASSLGGSGDYYNEQFF.

V usage is TRBV5-1 and J usage is TRBJ2-2; 8 nucleotides match TRBD2. The CDR3 runs 15 residues. After removal of 4 bases from V and 4 bases from J, the junction contained 6 bases not matched to a gene. The germline CDR1 and CDR2 sequences are SGHRS and YFSETQ. The CDR3 nucleotides are TGCGCCAGCAGCCCGGGACTAGGCTCCACCGGGGAGCTGTTTTTT. This sequence encodes CASSPGLGSTGELFF. The full variable domain, in which reference TRBV5-1 and TRBJ2-2 provide the parts outside the CDR3, is KAGVTQTPRYLIKTRGQQVTLSCSPISGHRSVSWYQQTPGQGLQFLFEYFSETQRNKGNFPGRFSGRQFSNSRSEMNVSTLELGDSALYLCASSPGLGSTGELFFGEGSRLTVL.

This rearrangement joins TRBV4-3 to TRBJ2-2; D is unresolved. CDR1 and CDR2 (germline): LGHNA, YSLEER. CDR3 size: 14 residues. Trimming took 1 base from V and 3 from J, leaving 6 bases between them. CDR3 protein: CASSQGVHTGELFF. The CDR3 DNA reads TGCGCCAGCAGCCAAGGAGTCCACACCGGGGAGCTGTTTTTT.

The chain recombines TRBV9 with TRBJ2-5; D is tentatively TRBD1 or TRBD2 (6 bases each). Trimming pared 3 bases from V and 6 bases from J, leaving 15 bases between. CDR1 is SGDLS and CDR2 is YYNGEE in the germline V gene. There are 14 residues in the CDR3. CDR3 bases: TGTGCCAGCAGCGGGCTTGGGGGGCGACAGACCCAGTACTTC. This codes for CASSGLGGRQTQYF.

This chain links TRBV6-1 with TRBJ2-7, with D maybe TRBD1 (6 bases). The V end was cut by 2 bases, the J end by 4 bases, with 9 bases between. CDR3 length: 13 residues. Germline CDR1 reads MNHNS; CDR2 reads SASEGT. The CDR3 here is CASSEWGQYEQYF. For the CDR3, the DNA is TGTGCCAGCAGTGAATGGGGGCAGTACGAGCAGTACTTC.

The gene calls are TRBV19 and TRBJ1-6; D is ambiguous. Germline V lookup: CDR1 LNHDA, CDR2 SQIVND (reference sequence). Trimming removed 7 bases from V and 9 bases from J, with 16 bases in between. CDR3 length equals 14 residues. CDR3 nucleotides: TGTGCCAGTAAGACCGACGGGCTTGTTTCACCCCTCCACTTT. Amino acids: CASKTDGLVSPLHF.

The genes are TRBV6-2 or TRBV6-3 and TRBJ2-1; D is possibly TRBD1 or TRBD2 (5 bases each). The CDR3 has 16 residues. V was trimmed by 4 bases and J by 2 bases, leaving 15 bases between them. CDR1 and CDR2 from the germline V gene are MNHEY and SVGEGT. CDR3 in DNA: TGTGCCAGCAGTTTGGGGGAAGCCCCAGCCTACAATGAGCAGTTCTTC. This codes for CASSLGEAPAYNEQFF.

The chain links TRBV20-1 to TRBJ2-7; D is perhaps TRBD1 (6 bases). V was shortened by 3 bases and J by 1 base, with 16 bases between the two germline ends. Germline V lookup: CDR1 DFQATT, CDR2 SNEGSKA (reference sequence). The CDR3 has 15 residues. This CDR3 is CSASFAGVGSYEQYF. The DNA of the CDR3 is TGCAGTGCTAGTTTCGCAGGGGTGGGATCCTACGAGCAGTACTTC.

The chain is built from TRBV2 and TRBJ1-5; D possibly corresponds to TRBD1 (5 bases). The CDR3 loop spans 15 amino acids. V was clipped by 3 bases and J by 4 bases, with 13 bases between them. Germline values: CDR1 SNHLY, CDR2 FYNNEI. The CDR3 region has the DNA TGTGCCAGCAGTGACACGCTGGGGGGTAATCAGCCCCAGCATTTT. Its protein is CASSDTLGGNQPQHF.

Concerning this clone itself: A read error may produce the germline difference seen at one junction end. The J gene is TRBJ2-3, the V gene TRBV7-7; 9 bases align to TRBD2. The CDR3 is 13 amino acids. Germline V CDR1 and CDR2: SSHAT, FNYEAQ (reference sequence). This CDR3 reads CASSPGLATGQYF. The CDR3 DNA is TGTGCTAGCAGCCCAGGACTAGCGACGGGGCAGTATTTT. Full variable domain (outside the CDR3, taken from reference TRBV7-7 and TRBJ2-3): GAGVSQSPRYKVTKRGQDVTLRCDPISSHATLYWYQQALGQGPEFLTYFNYEAQPDKSGLPSDRFSAERPEGSISTLTIQRTEQRDSAMYRCASSPGLATGQYFGPGTRLTVL.

J is TRBJ1-2 and V is TRBV2; D gene unclear. This CDR3 contains 14 residues. V was shortened by 6 bases and J by 2 bases, with 13 bases between the two germline ends. Germline V gene lookup returns CDR1 SNHLY and CDR2 FYNNEI. The CDR3 DNA is TGTGCCAGCAGCCCGGAGGGCCAGAACTATGGCTACACCTTC. It specifies CASSPEGQNYGYTF.

This chain links TRBV6-5 with TRBJ1-2, with D perhaps matching TRBD1 (6 bases). Looked up from germline, CDR1 is MNHEY and CDR2 is SVGAGI. This CDR3 comprises 15 residues. The germline V and J ends were trimmed by 6 bases and 8 bases, with 22 bases remaining between them. The CDR3 protein is CASRGPLGGAGGYTF. The CDR3 DNA reads TGTGCCAGCAGGGGACCCCTTGGGGGGGCAGGCGGCTACACCTTC.

The rearrangement links TRBV29-1 to TRBJ1-1, with D perhaps matching TRBD1 (5 bases). The V gene lost 7 bases and the J gene lost 1 base, with 19 bases spanning the gap. Germline CDR1 and CDR2: SQVTM and ANQGSEA. This CDR3 has 15 residues. CDR3 loop: CSAEVQGSANTEAFF. CDR3 DNA: TGCAGCGCCGAAGTCCAGGGAAGTGCGAACACTGAAGCTTTCTTT.

This chain joins TRBV2 and TRBJ1-4; D uncertain. With 4 bases removed from V and 3 bases from J, the gap between germline ends came to 9 bases. The CDR3 runs to 14 residues. The germline gives CDR1 SNHLY, CDR2 FYNNEI. In nucleotides, the CDR3 is TGTGCCAGCAGTGTCAGACGGGCTAATGAAAAACTGTTTTTT. Amino acids: CASSVRRANEKLFF.